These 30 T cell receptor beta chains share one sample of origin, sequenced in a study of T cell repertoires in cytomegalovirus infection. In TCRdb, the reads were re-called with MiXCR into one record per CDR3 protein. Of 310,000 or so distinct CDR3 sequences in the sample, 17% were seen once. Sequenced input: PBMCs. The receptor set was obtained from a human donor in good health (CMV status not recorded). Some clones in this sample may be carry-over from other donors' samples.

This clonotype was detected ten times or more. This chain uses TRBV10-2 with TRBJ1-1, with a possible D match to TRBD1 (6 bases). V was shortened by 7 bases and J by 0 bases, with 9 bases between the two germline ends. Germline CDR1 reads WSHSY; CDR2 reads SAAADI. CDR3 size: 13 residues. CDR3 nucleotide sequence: TGCGCCAGCATTGGACAGCTGAACACTGAAGCTTTCTTT. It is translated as CASIGQLNTEAFF.

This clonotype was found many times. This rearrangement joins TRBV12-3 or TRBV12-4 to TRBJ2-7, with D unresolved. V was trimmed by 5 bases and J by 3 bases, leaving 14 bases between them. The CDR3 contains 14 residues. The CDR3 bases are TGTGCCAGCAGTCGGTTAAGTTTGGGCTACGAGCAGTACTTC. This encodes CASSRLSLGYEQYF.

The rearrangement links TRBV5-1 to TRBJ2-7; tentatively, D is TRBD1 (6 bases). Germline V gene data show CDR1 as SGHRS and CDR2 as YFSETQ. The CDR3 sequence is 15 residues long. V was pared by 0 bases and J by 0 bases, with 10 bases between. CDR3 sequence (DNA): TGCGCCAGCAGCTTGGGTACAGGGATCTCCTACGAGCAGTACTTC. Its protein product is CASSLGTGISYEQYF.

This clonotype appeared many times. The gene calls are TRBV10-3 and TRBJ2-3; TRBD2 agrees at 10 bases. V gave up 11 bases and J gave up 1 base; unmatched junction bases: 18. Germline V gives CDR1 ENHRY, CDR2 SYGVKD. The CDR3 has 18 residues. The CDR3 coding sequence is TGTGCCGCCGCGAGACTGGAGGCGCTAGCGGGGGGCACAGATACGCAGTATTTT. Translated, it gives CAAARLEALAGGTDTQYF.

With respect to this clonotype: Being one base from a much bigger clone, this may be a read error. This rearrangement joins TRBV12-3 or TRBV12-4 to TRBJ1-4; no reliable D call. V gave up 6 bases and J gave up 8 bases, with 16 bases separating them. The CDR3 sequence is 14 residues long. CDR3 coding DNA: TGTGCCAGCAGCCAGGTGGAGGGCCCGGAAAAACTGTTTTTT. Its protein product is CASSQVEGPEKLFF.

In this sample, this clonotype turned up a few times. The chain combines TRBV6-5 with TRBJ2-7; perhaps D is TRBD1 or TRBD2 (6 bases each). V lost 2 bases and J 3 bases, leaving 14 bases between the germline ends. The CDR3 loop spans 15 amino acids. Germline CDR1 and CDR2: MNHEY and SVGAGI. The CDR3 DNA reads TGTGCCAGCAGTTACCCTCGGAGGGGGGTCTACGAGCAGTACTTC. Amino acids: CASSYPRRGVYEQYF.

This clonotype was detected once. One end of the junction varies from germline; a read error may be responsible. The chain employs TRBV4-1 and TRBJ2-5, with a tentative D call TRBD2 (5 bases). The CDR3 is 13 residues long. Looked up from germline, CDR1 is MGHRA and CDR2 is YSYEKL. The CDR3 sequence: CASRPGNGETRYF. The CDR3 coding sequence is TGCGCCAGCAGACCCGGGAATGGGGAGACCCGGTACTTC.

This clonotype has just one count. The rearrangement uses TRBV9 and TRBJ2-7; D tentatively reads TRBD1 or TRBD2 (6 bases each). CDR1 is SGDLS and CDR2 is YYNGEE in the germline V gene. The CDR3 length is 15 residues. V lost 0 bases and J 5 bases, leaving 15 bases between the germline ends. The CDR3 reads CASSVAKGGGDEQYF. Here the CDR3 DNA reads TGTGCCAGCAGCGTAGCTAAGGGGGGCGGGGACGAGCAGTACTTC.

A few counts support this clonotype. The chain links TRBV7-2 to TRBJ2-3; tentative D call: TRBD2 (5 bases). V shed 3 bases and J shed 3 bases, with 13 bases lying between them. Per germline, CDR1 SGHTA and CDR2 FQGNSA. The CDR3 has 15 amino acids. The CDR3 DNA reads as TGTGCCAGCAGCTTGAGGGATACGAGAACAGATACGCAGTATTTT. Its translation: CASSLRDTRTDTQYF. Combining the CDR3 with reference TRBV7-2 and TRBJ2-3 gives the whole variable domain GAGVSQSPSNKVTEKGKDVELRCDPISGHTALYWYRQSLGQGLEFLIYFQGNSAPDKSGLPSDRFSAERTGGSVSTLTIQRTQQEDSAVYLCASSLRDTRTDTQYFGPGTRLTVL.

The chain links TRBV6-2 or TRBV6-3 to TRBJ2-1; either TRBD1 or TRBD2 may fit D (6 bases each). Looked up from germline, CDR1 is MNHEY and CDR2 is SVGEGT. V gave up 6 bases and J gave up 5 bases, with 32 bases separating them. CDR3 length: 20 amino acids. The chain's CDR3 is CASSPLQGRLHSQTNNEQFF. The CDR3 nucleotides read TGTGCCAGCAGCCCTCTTCAGGGGAGGTTACACTCACAGACTAACAATGAGCAGTTCTTC.

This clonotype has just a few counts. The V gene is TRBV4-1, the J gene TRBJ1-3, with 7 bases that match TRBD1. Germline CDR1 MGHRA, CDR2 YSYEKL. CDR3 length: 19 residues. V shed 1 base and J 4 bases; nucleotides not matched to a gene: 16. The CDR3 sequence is CASSQASGTDPRGGNTIYF. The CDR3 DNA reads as TGCGCCAGCAGCCAAGCTTCCGGGACAGATCCAAGAGGGGGAAACACCATATATTTT.

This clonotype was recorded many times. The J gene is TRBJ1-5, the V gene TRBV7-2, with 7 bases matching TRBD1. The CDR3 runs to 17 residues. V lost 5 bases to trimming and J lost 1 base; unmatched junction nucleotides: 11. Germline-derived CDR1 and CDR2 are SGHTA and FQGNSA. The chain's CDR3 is CASSTEVGDSSNQPQHF. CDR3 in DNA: TGTGCCAGCAGCACAGAGGTCGGGGACAGCAGCAATCAGCCCCAGCATTTT.

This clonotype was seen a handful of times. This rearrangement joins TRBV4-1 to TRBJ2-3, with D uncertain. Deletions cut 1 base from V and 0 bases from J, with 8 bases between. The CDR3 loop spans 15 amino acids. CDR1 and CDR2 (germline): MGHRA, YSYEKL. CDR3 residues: CASSQVASSTDTQYF. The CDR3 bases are TGCGCCAGCAGCCAAGTTGCCAGTAGCACAGATACGCAGTATTTT.

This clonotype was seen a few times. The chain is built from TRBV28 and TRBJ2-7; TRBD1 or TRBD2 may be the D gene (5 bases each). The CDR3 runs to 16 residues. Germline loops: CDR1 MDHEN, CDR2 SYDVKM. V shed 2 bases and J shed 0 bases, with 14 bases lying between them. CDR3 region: CASSLAGTSSSYEQYF. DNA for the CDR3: TGTGCCAGCAGTTTAGCCGGGACGTCAAGCTCCTACGAGCAGTACTTC.

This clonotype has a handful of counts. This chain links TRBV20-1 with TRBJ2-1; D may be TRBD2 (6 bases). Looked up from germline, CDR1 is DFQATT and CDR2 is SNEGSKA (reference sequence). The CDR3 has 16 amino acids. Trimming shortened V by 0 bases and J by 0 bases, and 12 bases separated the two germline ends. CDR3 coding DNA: TGCAGTGCTAGAGATAGTCGGGGGAGCTCCTACAATGAGCAGTTCTTC. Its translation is CSARDSRGSSYNEQFF.

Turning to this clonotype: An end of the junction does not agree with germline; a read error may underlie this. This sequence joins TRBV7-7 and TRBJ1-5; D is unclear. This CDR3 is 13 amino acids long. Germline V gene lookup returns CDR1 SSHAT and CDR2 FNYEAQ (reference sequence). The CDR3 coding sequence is TGTGCTAGCAGCTTAGACGAGAGGCAGCCCCAGCATTTT. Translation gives CASSLDERQPQHF.

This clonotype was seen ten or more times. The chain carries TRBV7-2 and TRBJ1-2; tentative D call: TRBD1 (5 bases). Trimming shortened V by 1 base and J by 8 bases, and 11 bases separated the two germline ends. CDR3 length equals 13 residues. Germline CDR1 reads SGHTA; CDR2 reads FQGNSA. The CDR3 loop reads CASSLGPREGYTF. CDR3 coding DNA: TGTGCCAGCAGCTTAGGTCCCAGGGAAGGCTACACCTTC.

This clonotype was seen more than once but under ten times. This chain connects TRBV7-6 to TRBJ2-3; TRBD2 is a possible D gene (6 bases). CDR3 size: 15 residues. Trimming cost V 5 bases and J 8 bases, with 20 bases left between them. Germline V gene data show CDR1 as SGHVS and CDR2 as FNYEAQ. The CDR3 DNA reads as TGTGCCAGCAGCCTCCCGGGACTTACAGTACCTACGCAGTATTTT. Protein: CASSLPGLTVPTQYF. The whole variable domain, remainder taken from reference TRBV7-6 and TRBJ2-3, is GAGVSQSPRYKVTKRGQDVALRCDPISGHVSLYWYRQALGQGPEFLTYFNYEAQQDKSGLPNDRFSAERPEGSISTLTIQRTEQRDSAMYRCASSLPGLTVPTQYFGPGTRLTVL.

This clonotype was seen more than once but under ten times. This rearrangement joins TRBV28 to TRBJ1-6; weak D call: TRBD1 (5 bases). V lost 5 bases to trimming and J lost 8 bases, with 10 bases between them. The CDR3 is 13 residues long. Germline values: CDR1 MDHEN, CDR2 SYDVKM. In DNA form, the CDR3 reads TGTGCCAGCAGTAACAGGCTCCATTCACCCCTCCACTTT. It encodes CASSNRLHSPLHF.

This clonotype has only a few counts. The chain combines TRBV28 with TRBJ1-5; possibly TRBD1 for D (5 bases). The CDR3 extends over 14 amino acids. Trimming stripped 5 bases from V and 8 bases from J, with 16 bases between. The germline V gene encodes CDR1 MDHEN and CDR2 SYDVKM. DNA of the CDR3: TGTGCCAGCAGTGGGGGACGGGGTTTTGAGCCCCAGCATTTT. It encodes CASSGGRGFEPQHF.

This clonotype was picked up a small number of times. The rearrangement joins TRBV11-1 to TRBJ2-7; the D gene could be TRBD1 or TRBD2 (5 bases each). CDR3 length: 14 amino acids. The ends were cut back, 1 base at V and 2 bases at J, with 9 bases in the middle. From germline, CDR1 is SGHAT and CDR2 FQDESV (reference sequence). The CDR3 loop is CASSLGDGAYEQYF. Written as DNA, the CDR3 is TGTGCCAGCAGCTTAGGGGACGGTGCCTACGAGCAGTACTTC.

CDR3: CASSLAVQASKYTEAFF. The CDR3, as DNA: TGTGCCAGCAGCTTGGCCGTGCAGGCCAGCAAATACACTGAAGCTTTCTTT. The rearrangement uses TRBV5-6 and TRBJ1-1; no definite D call. Germline-derived CDR1 and CDR2 are SGHDT and YYEEEE. The CDR3 consists of 17 residues. V lost 0 bases and J 3 bases, leaving 18 bases between the germline ends.

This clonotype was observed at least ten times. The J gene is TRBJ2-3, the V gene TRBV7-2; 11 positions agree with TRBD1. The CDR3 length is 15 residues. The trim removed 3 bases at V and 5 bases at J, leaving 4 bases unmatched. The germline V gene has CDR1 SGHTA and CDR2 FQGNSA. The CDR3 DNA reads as TGTGCCAGCAGCTTGGACAGGGGGCGCAGAGATACGCAGTATTTT. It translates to CASSLDRGRRDTQYF.

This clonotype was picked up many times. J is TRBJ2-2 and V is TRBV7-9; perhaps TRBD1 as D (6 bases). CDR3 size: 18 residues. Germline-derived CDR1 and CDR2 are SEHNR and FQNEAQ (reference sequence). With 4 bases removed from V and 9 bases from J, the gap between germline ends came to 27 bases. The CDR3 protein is CASSSTTGTRDTVRELFF. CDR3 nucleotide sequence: TGTGCCAGCAGCTCTACTACCGGGACAAGGGATACCGTTCGGGAGCTGTTTTTT.

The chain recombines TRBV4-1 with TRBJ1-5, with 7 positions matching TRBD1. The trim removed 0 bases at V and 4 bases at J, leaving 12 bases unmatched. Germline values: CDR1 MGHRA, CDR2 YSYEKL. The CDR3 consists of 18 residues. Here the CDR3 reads CASSQEGVAGGSNQPQHF. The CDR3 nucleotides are TGCGCCAGCAGCCAAGAGGGGGTCGCAGGGGGTAGTAATCAGCCCCAGCATTTT.

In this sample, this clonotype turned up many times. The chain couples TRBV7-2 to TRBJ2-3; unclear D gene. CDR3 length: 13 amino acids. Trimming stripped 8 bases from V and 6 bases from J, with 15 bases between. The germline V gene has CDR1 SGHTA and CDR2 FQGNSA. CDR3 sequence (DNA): TGTGCCAGCGGGGTTTCCCTATCGGATACGCAGTATTTT. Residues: CASGVSLSDTQYF.

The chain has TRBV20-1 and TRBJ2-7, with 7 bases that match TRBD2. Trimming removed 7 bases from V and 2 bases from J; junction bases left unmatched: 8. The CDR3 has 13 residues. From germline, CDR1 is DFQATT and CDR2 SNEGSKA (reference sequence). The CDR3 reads CSVRGDRPYEQYF. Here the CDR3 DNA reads TGCAGTGTCCGGGGGGACCGACCCTACGAGCAGTACTTC.

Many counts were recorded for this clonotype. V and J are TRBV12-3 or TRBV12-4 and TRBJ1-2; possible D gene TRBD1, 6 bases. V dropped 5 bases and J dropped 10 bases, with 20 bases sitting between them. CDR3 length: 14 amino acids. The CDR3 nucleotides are TGTGCCAGCAGTCCCCTATCCCCGACAGGACCCTACACCTTC. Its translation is CASSPLSPTGPYTF.

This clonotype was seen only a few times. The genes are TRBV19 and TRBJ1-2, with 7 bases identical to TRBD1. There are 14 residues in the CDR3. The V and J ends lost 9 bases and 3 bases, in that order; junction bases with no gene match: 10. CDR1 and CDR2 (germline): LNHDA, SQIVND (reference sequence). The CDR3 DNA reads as TGTGCCAGCCGAGGGGGCTTCACGGACTATGGCTACACCTTC. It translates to CASRGGFTDYGYTF.

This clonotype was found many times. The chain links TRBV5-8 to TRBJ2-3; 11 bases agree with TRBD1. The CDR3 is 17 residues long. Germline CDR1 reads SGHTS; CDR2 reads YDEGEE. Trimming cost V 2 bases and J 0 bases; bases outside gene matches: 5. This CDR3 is CASSFAGTGGSTDTQYF. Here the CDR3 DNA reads TGTGCCAGCAGCTTCGCCGGGACAGGGGGAAGCACAGATACGCAGTATTTT.